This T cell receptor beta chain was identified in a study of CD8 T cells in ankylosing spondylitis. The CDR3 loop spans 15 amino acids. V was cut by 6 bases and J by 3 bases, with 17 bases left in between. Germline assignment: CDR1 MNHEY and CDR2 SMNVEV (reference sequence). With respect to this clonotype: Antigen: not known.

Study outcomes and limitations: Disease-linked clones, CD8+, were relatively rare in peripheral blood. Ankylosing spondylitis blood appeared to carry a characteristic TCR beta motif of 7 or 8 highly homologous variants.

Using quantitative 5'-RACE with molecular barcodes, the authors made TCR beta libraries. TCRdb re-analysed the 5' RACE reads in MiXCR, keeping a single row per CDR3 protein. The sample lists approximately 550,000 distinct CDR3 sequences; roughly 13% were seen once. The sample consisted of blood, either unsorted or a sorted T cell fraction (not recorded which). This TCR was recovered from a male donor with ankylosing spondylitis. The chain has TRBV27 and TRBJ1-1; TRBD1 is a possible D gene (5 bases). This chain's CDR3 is CASSPLRGWDTEAFF. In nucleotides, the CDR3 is TGTGCCAGCAGCCCACTTAGGGGCTGGGACACTGAAGCTTTCTTT.